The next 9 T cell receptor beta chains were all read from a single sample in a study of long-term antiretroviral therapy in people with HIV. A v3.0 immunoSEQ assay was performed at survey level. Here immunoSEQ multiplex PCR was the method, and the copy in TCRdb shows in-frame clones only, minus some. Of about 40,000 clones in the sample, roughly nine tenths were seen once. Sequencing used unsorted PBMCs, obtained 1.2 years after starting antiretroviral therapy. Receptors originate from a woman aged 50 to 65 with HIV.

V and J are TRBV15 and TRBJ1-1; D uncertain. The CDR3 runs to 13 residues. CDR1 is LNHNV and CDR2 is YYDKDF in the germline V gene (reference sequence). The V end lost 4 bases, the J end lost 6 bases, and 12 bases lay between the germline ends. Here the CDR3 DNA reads TGTGCCACCAGCATGAGGGAAGAGGCTGAAGCTTTCTTT. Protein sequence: CATSMREEAEAFF. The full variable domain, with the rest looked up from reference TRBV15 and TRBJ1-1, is DAMVIQNPRYQVTQFGKPVTLSCSQTLNHNVMYWYQQKSSQAPKLLFHYYDKDFNNEADTPDNFQSRRPNTSFCFLDIRSPGLGDTAMYLCATSMREEAEAFFGQGTRLTVV.

DNA of the CDR3: TGCAGCGTTGAAGGCAAAGCCTACGAGCAGTACTTC. It translates to CSVEGKAYEQYF. The rearrangement uses TRBV29-1 and TRBJ2-7; D uncertain. The germline CDR1 and CDR2 sequences are SQVTM and ANQGSEA. This CDR3 has 12 residues. V dropped 1 base and J dropped 2 bases, with 6 bases sitting between them.

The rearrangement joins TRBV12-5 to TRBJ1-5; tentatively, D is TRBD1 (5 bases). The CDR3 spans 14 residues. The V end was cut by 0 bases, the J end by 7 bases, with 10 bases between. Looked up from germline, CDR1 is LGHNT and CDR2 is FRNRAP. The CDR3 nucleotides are TGTGCTAGTGGTTTGGTAGGGGCGCGGCAGCCCCAGCATTTT. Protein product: CASGLVGARQPQHF.

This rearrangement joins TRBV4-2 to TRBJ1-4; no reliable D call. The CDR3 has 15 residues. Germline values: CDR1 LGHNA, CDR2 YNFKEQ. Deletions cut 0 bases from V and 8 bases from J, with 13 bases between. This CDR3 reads CASSQDPLTTEKLFF. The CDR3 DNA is TGTGCCAGCAGCCAAGATCCACTGACGACGGAAAAACTGTTTTTT.

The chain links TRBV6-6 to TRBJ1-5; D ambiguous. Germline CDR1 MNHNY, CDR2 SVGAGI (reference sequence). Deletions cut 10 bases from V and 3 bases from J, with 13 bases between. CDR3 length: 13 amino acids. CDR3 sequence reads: CAIRTDYNQPQHF. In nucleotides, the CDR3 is TGTGCCATAAGGACGGACTACAATCAGCCCCAGCATTTT.

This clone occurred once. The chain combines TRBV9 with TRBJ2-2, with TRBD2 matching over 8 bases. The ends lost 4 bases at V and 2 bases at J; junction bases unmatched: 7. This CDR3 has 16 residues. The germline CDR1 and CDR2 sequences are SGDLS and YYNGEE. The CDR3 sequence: CASSSRTSLNTGELFF. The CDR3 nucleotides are TGTGCCAGCAGCTCCCGGACTAGCTTAAACACCGGGGAGCTGTTTTTT.

CDR3 region: CAWTITSGGYNEQFF. For the CDR3, the DNA is TGTGCCTGGACGATAACTAGCGGGGGCTACAATGAGCAGTTCTTC. The rearrangement joins TRBV30 to TRBJ2-1; TRBD2 matches 11 bases. Looked up from germline, CDR1 is GTSNPN and CDR2 is SVGIG (reference sequence). CDR3 length: 15 amino acids. V lost 4 bases and J lost 3; bases outside the gene matches: 5. Using reference TRBV30 and TRBJ2-1 for the parts outside the CDR3, the full variable domain is SQTIHQWPATLVQPVGSPLSLECTVEGTSNPNLYWYRQAAGRGLQLLFYSVGIGQISSEVPQNLSASRPQDRQFILSSKKLLLSDSGFYLCAWTITSGGYNEQFFGPGTRLTVL.

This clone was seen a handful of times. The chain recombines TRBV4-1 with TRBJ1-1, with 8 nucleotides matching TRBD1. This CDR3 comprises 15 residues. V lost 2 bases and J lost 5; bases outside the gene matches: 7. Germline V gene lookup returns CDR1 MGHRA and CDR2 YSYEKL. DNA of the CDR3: TGCGCCAGCAGCCAAAACAGGGGGATTGAGACTGAAGCTTTCTTT. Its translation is CASSQNRGIETEAFF.

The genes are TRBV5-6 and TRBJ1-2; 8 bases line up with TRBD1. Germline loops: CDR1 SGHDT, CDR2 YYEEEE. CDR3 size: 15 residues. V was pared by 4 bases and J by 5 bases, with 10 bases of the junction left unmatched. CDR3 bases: TGTGCCAGCAGCACGGTGCAGACAGGGGAATATGGCTACACCTTC. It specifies CASSTVQTGEYGYTF.